The sequence of this TCR beta chain was determined in a study of CD8 T cells in Susac syndrome. Germline V lookup: CDR1 SNHLY, CDR2 FYNNEI. The CDR3 length is 14 residues. V lost 2 bases, J lost 5 bases, and 12 bases lay in between. Reverse transcription of about 0.45 to 1 ug RNA was carried out with random hexamers. The immunoSEQ assay covered 54 Vbeta and 13 Jbeta segments for CDR3. TCRdb redid the calling of the immunoSEQ multiplex PCR reads with MiXCR, one entry per CDR3 protein. The sample shows about 150,000 distinct CDR3 sequences, almost 96% of them seen only once. The chain is built from TRBV2 and TRBJ2-5; D is unclear. The source material was CD4+ T cells from PBMCs. The sequence derives from a human donor with Susac syndrome. In DNA, the CDR3 is TGTGCCAGCAGTGAAATTGGTAGTCGTGAGACCCAGTACTTC. Residues: CASSEIGSRETQYF.